Shown below are 5 T cell receptor beta chains from a single sample sequenced in a study of blood T cells in healthy people across ages. Together with a sample-barcoded 5' primer, a J-beta primer mix was included in a second PCR lasting about 7 to 11 cycles. TCRdb reprocessed the 5' RACE reads with MiXCR, giving one entry per CDR3 protein. The sample lists hundreds of thousands of distinct CDR3 sequences, around 38% occurring once. The sample consisted of blood. The receptors come from a man older than 75 in good health.

This clonotype has a handful of counts. The chain has TRBV12-3 or TRBV12-4 and TRBJ2-3; maybe TRBD1 (6 bases). The CDR3 is 15 residues long. V lost 1 base, J lost 5 bases, and 13 bases lay in between. The CDR3 nucleotides are TGTGCCAGCAGTTTAGAGGTTAGGGGGAGAGATACGCAGTATTTT. Translating gives CASSLEVRGRDTQYF.

The chain links TRBV6-2 or TRBV6-3 to TRBJ1-1, with D unresolved. Germline V gives CDR1 MNHEY, CDR2 SVGEGT. With 10 bases removed from V and 7 bases from J, the gap between germline ends came to 13 bases. CDR3 size: 11 residues. CDR3 in amino acids: CATKGQIEAFF. In nucleotides, the CDR3 is TGTGCCACTAAAGGGCAGATTGAAGCTTTCTTT.

This clonotype was found a few times. This chain connects TRBV6-1 to TRBJ1-2; D is perhaps TRBD1 (5 bases). Trimming left V 7 bases short and J 1 base short, with 7 bases between. The CDR3 extends over 12 amino acids. CDR1 is MNHNS, CDR2 SASEGT, per germline. CDR3 residues: CASNQGNYGYTF. In DNA form, the CDR3 reads TGTGCCAGCAATCAGGGTAACTATGGCTACACCTTC.

The chain couples TRBV13 to TRBJ1-6; 8 nucleotides match TRBD1. Trimming cost V 5 bases and J 8 bases; bases outside gene matches: 11. Germline V lookup: CDR1 PRHDT, CDR2 FYEKMQ (reference sequence). This CDR3 contains 16 residues. DNA of the CDR3: TGTGCCAGCAGCATGTCCCAGACAGGGGCGGATTCACCCCTCCACTTT. Amino acid sequence: CASSMSQTGADSPLHF.

This clonotype has at least ten counts. The chain links TRBV11-2 to TRBJ2-5; 8 nucleotides match TRBD2. Germline lookup yields CDR1 SGHAT and CDR2 FQNNGV. J gave up 11 bases and V 5 bases, and 19 bases lay outside the gene matches. The CDR3 loop spans 16 amino acids. In nucleotides, the CDR3 is TGTGCCAGCAGCACAGGTCCGGGGGGGCCAGGAGATGAGCAGTACTTC. It translates to CASSTGPGGPGDEQYF.